This T cell receptor beta chain was identified during a study of CD8 T cells in Susac syndrome. Random-hexamer reverse transcription was applied to roughly 0.45 to 1 ug RNA. Each CDR3 protein gets one entry after TCRdb re-called the immunoSEQ multiplex PCR reads with MiXCR. The repertoire holds about 180,000 distinct CDR3 sequences, with 85% to 95% as singletons. The CDR3 runs to 14 residues. V shed 2 bases and J shed 2 bases, with 9 bases lying between them. Germline loops: CDR1 SQVTM, CDR2 ANQGSEA. Sequencing used CD4+ T cells from PBMCs. The receptor comes from a human donor with Susac syndrome. The V gene is TRBV29-1, the J gene TRBJ2-2; D uncertain. CDR3 nucleotide sequence: TGCAGCGTTGAATGGATCAGTAACACCGGGGAGCTGTTTTTT. This codes for CSVEWISNTGELFF.